The 16 T cell receptor beta chains given below trace back to one sample, sequenced in a study of blood T cell repertoires in COVID-19. Clones were sequenced by immunoSEQ multiplex PCR, and TCRdb holds only the in-frame ones, with some missing. This table has just under 65,000 clones, 80% to 90% appearing once. Sequenced input: peripheral blood. These receptors all come from a man aged 40-49 years with acute or convalescent COVID-19.

The chain has TRBV7-8 and TRBJ1-2, with D possibly being TRBD1 (5 bases). V lost 5 bases to trimming and J lost 8 bases, with 18 bases between them. The CDR3 totals 14 residues. Germline values: CDR1 SGHVS, CDR2 FQNEAQ. CDR3 loop: CASSATGQKWGYTF. In DNA, the CDR3 is TGTGCCAGCAGCGCAACAGGACAAAAGTGGGGCTACACCTTC.

The chain uses TRBV5-6 and TRBJ1-2; D possibly corresponds to TRBD1 (6 bases). In germline, CDR1 is SGHDT, CDR2 YYEEEE. The CDR3 covers 13 residues. Trimming removed 4 bases at V and 7 bases at J, with 14 bases between. As DNA, the CDR3 is TGTGCCAGCAGCCCCCCAGGGGTCGGTGGCTACACCTTC. It translates to CASSPPGVGGYTF. The complete variable domain, with remaining parts taken from reference TRBV5-6 and TRBJ1-2, reads DAGVTQSPTHLIKTRGQQVTLRCSPKSGHDTVSWYQQALGQGPQFIFQYYEEEERQRGNFPDRFSGHQFPNYSSELNVNALLLGDSALYLCASSPPGVGGYTFGSGTRLTVV.

This clone was observed once. The V call is TRBV10-1, the J call TRBJ2-3, with a possible D match to TRBD2 (5 bases). This CDR3 comprises 15 residues. The ends were cut back, 6 bases at V and 1 base at J, with 14 bases in the middle. Germline-derived CDR1 and CDR2 are WNHNN and SYGVQD (reference sequence). The CDR3 DNA reads TGCGCCAGCAGCATTAGGGCGGAGGGCACAGATACGCAGTATTTT. It codes for CASSIRAEGTDTQYF.

CDR3 loop: CASSLAVNTQYF. CDR3 coding DNA: TGTGCCAGCAGCTTGGCCGTGAATACGCAGTATTTT. The chain carries TRBV12-3 or TRBV12-4 and TRBJ2-3; D is ambiguous. Trimming pared 6 bases from V and 7 bases from J, leaving 11 bases between. This CDR3 spans 12 amino acids.

The rearrangement joins TRBV19 to TRBJ2-5; D unresolved. CDR1 LNHDA and CDR2 SQIVND come from the germline V gene (reference sequence). This CDR3 is 14 amino acids long. V lost 3 bases to trimming and J lost 2 bases, with 10 bases between them. The CDR3 reads CASSIQSAQETQYF. CDR3 DNA: TGTGCCAGTAGTATTCAGTCTGCTCAAGAGACCCAGTACTTC.

J is TRBJ2-1 and V is TRBV12-5; 12 bases align to TRBD2. The germline V gene has CDR1 LGHNT and CDR2 FRNRAP. There are 14 residues in the CDR3. V was pared by 7 bases and J by 9 bases, with 7 bases of the junction left unmatched. The CDR3 DNA follows: TGTGCTAGTGCTACACTAGCGGGGGGTGTTGAGCAGTTCTTC. The encoded protein is CASATLAGGVEQFF.

The chain uses TRBV5-1 and TRBJ1-1; the D is unclear. The CDR3 extends over 13 amino acids. V was shortened by 3 bases and J by 1 base, with 7 bases between the two germline ends. Germline V lookup: CDR1 SGHRS, CDR2 YFSETQ. For the CDR3, the DNA is TGCGCCAGCAGCTCACGCAGGAACACTGAAGCTTTCTTT. It codes for CASSSRRNTEAFF.

In its sample, this clone ranks as medium-sized. The CDR3 protein is CASSPDRGPDEQYF. CDR3 DNA sequence: TGCGCCAGCAGCCCGGACAGGGGTCCGGACGAGCAGTACTTC. The rearrangement uses TRBV4-1 and TRBJ2-7; TRBD1 agrees at 9 bases. Looked up from germline, CDR1 is MGHRA and CDR2 is YSYEKL. This CDR3 contains 14 residues. The trim removed 4 bases at V and 5 bases at J, leaving 6 bases unmatched.

This sequence joins TRBV6-5 and TRBJ1-2, with TRBD1 matching 9 bases. CDR3 length: 13 amino acids. V was clipped by 6 bases and J by 11 bases; unmatched bases: 10. CDR1 is MNHEY, CDR2 SVGAGI, per germline. DNA of the CDR3: TGTGCCAGCAGCAACAGGGGACAGGGACGGTACACCTTC. Its protein is CASSNRGQGRYTF.

The chain carries TRBV4-2 and TRBJ1-2; D perhaps matches TRBD1 (5 bases). This CDR3 is 19 amino acids long. Germline lookup yields CDR1 LGHNA and CDR2 YNFKEQ. Trimming shortened V by 1 base and J by 5 bases, and 26 bases separated the two germline ends. The CDR3 is CASSQGGGRVLSKGYGYTF. The CDR3 DNA reads TGTGCCAGCAGCCAAGGGGGGGGACGGGTTCTCTCCAAGGGTTATGGCTACACCTTC.

V is TRBV4-1 and J is TRBJ2-1, with 12 nucleotides matching TRBD1. CDR1 is MGHRA, CDR2 YSYEKL, per germline. This CDR3 spans 16 amino acids. V lost 5 bases and J lost 7; bases outside the gene matches: 9. CDR3 coding DNA: TGCGCCAGCAGCTCGGCCGGGACAGGGGGCGGGAATGAGCAGTTCTTC. Translation: CASSSAGTGGGNEQFF.

The J gene is TRBJ1-2, the V gene TRBV2; TRBD1 matches at 7 bases. V shed 6 bases, J shed 6 bases, and the junction held 7 bases outside the gene matches. The CDR3 consists of 13 residues. Germline V gene lookup returns CDR1 SNHLY and CDR2 FYNNEI. The CDR3 DNA is TGTGCCAGCAGGCCCGACAGGGAACATGGCTACACCTTC. Translating gives CASRPDREHGYTF.

V usage is TRBV6-5 and J usage is TRBJ1-6, with TRBD1 identical over 10 bases. This CDR3 contains 15 residues. Losses at the gene ends were 2 bases for V and 7 bases for J; bases not matched to a gene: 2. Germline CDR1 and CDR2: MNHEY and SVGAGI. CDR3: CASSYGGQGNSPLHF. As DNA, the CDR3 is TGTGCCAGCAGTTACGGGGGACAGGGGAATTCACCCCTCCACTTT.

The chain has TRBV14 and TRBJ2-5; TRBD1 is a possible D gene (7 bases). Trimming left V 5 bases short and J 7 bases short, with 14 bases between. CDR1 and CDR2 (germline): SGHDN, FVKESK. The CDR3 is made up of 13 amino acids. CDR3 region: CASSFRQGGTQYF. CDR3 DNA: TGTGCCAGCAGCTTCAGACAGGGAGGGACCCAGTACTTC.

The J gene is TRBJ1-2, the V gene TRBV5-6; TRBD1 aligns across 9 bases. Losses at the gene ends were 0 bases for V and 1 base for J; bases not matched to a gene: 4. CDR1 is SGHDT and CDR2 is YYEEEE in the germline V gene. The CDR3 is 16 residues long. CDR3 amino acids: CASSLGGQGLNYGYTF. In DNA form, the CDR3 reads TGTGCCAGCAGCTTGGGGGGACAGGGCCTTAACTATGGCTACACCTTC. Full variable domain (missing parts from reference TRBV5-6 and TRBJ1-2): DAGVTQSPTHLIKTRGQQVTLRCSPKSGHDTVSWYQQALGQGPQFIFQYYEEEERQRGNFPDRFSGHQFPNYSSELNVNALLLGDSALYLCASSLGGQGLNYGYTFGSGTRLTVV.

This clone has only a few counts. V gene TRBV21-1 combines with J gene TRBJ1-6; the listed D gene, TRBD1, was not tested against the DNA. TRBV21-1 is noted as a pseudogene. This CDR3 is built from 20 residues. In DNA, the CDR3 is TGTGCCAGCAGCATACCCCCGGACAGGACGAAAAGCTCCTATAATTCACCCCTCCACTTT. This gives the protein CASSIPPDRTKSSYNSPLHF.